Given below is one T cell receptor (beta chain) in context. Recovery among Cohort 3 donors was established by two negative PCRs, clearance, or symptom resolution. These data come from a study of blood T cell repertoires in COVID-19. As for the study in general: Samples came from the United States, Italy and Spain, spanning acute and convalescent COVID-19. PBMCs, B-cell-depleted T cells, or T cells were the source of the cDNA or gDNA that made up the material.

CDR1 is LNHDA and CDR2 is SQIVND in the germline V gene (reference sequence). V gave up 5 bases and J gave up 3 bases, with 10 bases separating them. The CDR3 runs 14 residues. Authors' methods: Amplified reference gene primers provided the basis for estimating nucleated cell counts. Using immunoSEQ multiplex PCR, the repertoire was profiled, and TCRdb retains in-frame clones only, with some absent. V and J calls and clone size are copied from that table; D and trimming were computed from the DNA. Found here are 200,000 or so clones, about nine tenths of them singletons; the top ten hold 2.5% to 3%. The rearrangement links TRBV19 to TRBJ2-2; tentative D call: TRBD1 (6 bases). The sequenced material came from PBMCs or T cells enriched from blood (not recorded which). The sequence derives from a woman aged 25-40 years who had recovered from COVID-19. CDR3 loop: CASSAGVDTGELFF. The CDR3 DNA is TGTGCCAGTAGTGCAGGGGTGGACACCGGGGAGCTGTTTTTT.